What follows describes a single T cell receptor beta chain. What it binds is unknown. Clones were sequenced by immunoSEQ multiplex PCR, and TCRdb holds only the in-frame ones, with some missing. The sample consists of 65,000 to 100,000 clones, around nine tenths of them appearing once. Deletions cut 1 base from V and 0 bases from J, with 8 bases between. CDR3 length: 15 residues. Germline V gene data show CDR1 as SEHNR and CDR2 as FQNEAQ (reference sequence). The sample is drawn from a study of T cell responses to AZD1222 COVID-19 vaccine. Study-level points and caveats: Compared with day 0, the breadth and depth of the Spike-specific TCR repertoire rose significantly after two doses of AZD1222.

The V gene is TRBV7-9, the J gene TRBJ2-3; D is unresolved. The specimen was peripheral blood, collected 28 days after the second AZD1222 dose. The clonotype was recovered from an adult who received the AZD1222 COVID-19 vaccine. The CDR3 nucleotides read TGTGCCAGCAGCTTAGAAGTTCCTAGCACAGATACGCAGTATTTT. It specifies CASSLEVPSTDTQYF.